This T cell receptor beta chain is drawn from a study of identical twins. Study observations and caveats: For cord blood, abundant beta clonotypes had fewer insertions, unlike memory repertoires, which showed none. Findings depended on cross-sectional statistics rather than tracking the same donors.

TCRdb reprocessed the 5' RACE reads with MiXCR, giving one entry per CDR3 protein. This table holds some 1,700,000 distinct CDR3 sequences, about 31% found once. CDR1 is DFQATT and CDR2 is SNEGSKA in the germline V gene (reference sequence). Deletions cut 2 bases from V and 5 bases from J, with 13 bases between. There are 15 residues in the CDR3. With no exceptions, donors were healthy Caucasians. On this clonotype: Its antigen is as yet unknown.

The source is a newborn girl in good health. The sequenced sample was cord blood. The genes are TRBV20-1 and TRBJ1-6; D remains unclear. CDR3 loop: CSARPPRGDNSPLHF. As DNA, the CDR3 is TGCAGTGCTAGACCTCCTCGGGGAGATAATTCACCCCTCCACTTT.